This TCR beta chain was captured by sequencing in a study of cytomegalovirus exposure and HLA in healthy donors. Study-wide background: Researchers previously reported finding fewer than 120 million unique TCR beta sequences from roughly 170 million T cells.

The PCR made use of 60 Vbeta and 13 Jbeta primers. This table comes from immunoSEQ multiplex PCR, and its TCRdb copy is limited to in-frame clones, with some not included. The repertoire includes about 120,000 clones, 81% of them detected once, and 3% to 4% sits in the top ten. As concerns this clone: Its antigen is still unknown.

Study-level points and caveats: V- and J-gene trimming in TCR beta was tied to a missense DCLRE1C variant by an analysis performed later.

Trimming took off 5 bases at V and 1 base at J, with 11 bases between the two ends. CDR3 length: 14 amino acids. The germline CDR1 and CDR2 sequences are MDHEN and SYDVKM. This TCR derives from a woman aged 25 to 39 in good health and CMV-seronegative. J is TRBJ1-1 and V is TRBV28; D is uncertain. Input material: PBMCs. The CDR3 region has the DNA TGTGCCAGCAGTCTAGCGGGCTCGAACACTGAAGCTTTCTTT. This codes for CASSLAGSNTEAFF.